This is a list of T cell receptor beta chains from one sample in a study of tissue T cells after allogeneic stem cell transplantation. This table comes from immunoSEQ multiplex PCR, and its TCRdb copy is limited to in-frame clones, with some not included. Of about 4,100 clones detected, roughly 64% appear once; the ten largest clones hold about 18%. The material was tissue from the esophagus, obtained at autopsy. These receptors were obtained from a female donor aged 60 or older with lung cancer. The CDR3 runs from the conserved cysteine through the conserved F or W. The order of the fields is CDR3 protein, CDR3 DNA, V gene, clone size, J gene, D gene, CDR3 length. The D gene is left open where the match is weak. Clone sizes are given selectively: once, few, many, or a class where the clone is expanded.

CASSQGGGANVLTF | TGTGCCAGCAGCCAGGGGGGTGGGGCCAACGTCCTGACTTTC | TRBV3-1/TRBV3-2 | large | TRBJ2-6 | - | 14
CASSLPRGAPNYGYTF | TGTGCCAGCAGCTTACCCCGTGGGGCTCCTAACTATGGCTACACCTTC | TRBV5-8 | medium-sized | TRBJ1-2 | - | 16
CASSLGPGSGPASEQYF | TGTGCTAGCAGCTTAGGGCCCGGGTCGGGACCCGCTAGCGAGCAGTACTTC | TRBV7-7 | medium-sized | TRBJ2-7 | - | 17
CASSPAPTGSSYEQYF | TGTGCCAGCAGCCCCGCCCCGACAGGTAGCTCCTACGAGCAGTACTTC | TRBV5-5 | - | TRBJ2-7 | - | 16
CASSEASLGYGYTF | TGTGCCAGCAGTGAGGCCAGCCTTGGCTATGGCTACACCTTC | TRBV2 | - | TRBJ1-2 | - | 14
CASTMISGTGIFNEQFF | TGTGCCAGCACGATGATCTCCGGGACAGGGATTTTCAATGAGCAGTTCTTC | TRBV2 | - | TRBJ2-1 | TRBD1 | 17
CASSRSPGQGINEKLFF | TGTGCCAGCAGCCGCTCACCGGGACAGGGGATTAATGAAAAACTGTTTTTT | TRBV16 | - | TRBJ1-4 | TRBD1 | 17
CASSRSPDTQYF | TGTGCCAGCAGTAGGAGCCCAGATACGCAGTATTTT | TRBV27 | - | TRBJ2-3 | - | 12
CASSLVPSGYNEQFF | TGCGCCAGCAGCTTGGTGCCTAGCGGATACAATGAGCAGTTCTTC | TRBV5-1 | - | TRBJ2-1 | TRBD2 | 15
CASTPQGFSYEQYF | TGTGCCAGCACCCCACAGGGATTCTCCTACGAGCAGTACTTC | TRBV5-6 | once | TRBJ2-7 | - | 14
CASRRDSKMNTEAFF | TGTGCCAGCAGGCGGGACAGTAAAATGAACACTGAAGCTTTCTTT | TRBV7-9 | - | TRBJ1-1 | TRBD1 | 15
CATVTPSGRTDTQYF | TGTGCCACCGTAACCCCTAGCGGGAGAACAGATACGCAGTATTTT | TRBV2 | once | TRBJ2-3 | TRBD2 | 15
CASSLGPGELFF | TGTGCCAGCAGCTTAGGGCCCGGGGAGCTGTTTTTT | TRBV11-2 | few | TRBJ2-2 | - | 12
CASRDSMDVFF | TGCGCCAGCAGGGATTCGATGGATGTGTTTTTT | TRBV4-1 | - | TRBJ2-2 | - | 11
CAWSDQGNYGYTF | TGTGCCTGGAGTGATCAGGGGAACTATGGCTACACCTTC | TRBV30 | - | TRBJ1-2 | - | 13
CASIKAGQGYYGYTF | TGTGCCAGCATTAAGGCGGGACAGGGTTACTATGGCTACACCTTC | TRBV5-6 | - | TRBJ1-2 | TRBD1 | 15
CASSPGPGTGGEKLFF | TGTGCCAGCTCACCAGGGCCCGGGACAGGGGGCGAAAAACTGTTTTTT | TRBV18 | - | TRBJ1-4 | TRBD1 | 16
CASSRGQLNTEAFF | TGTGCCAGCAGCCGGGGACAGTTGAACACTGAAGCTTTCTTT | TRBV9 | - | TRBJ1-1 | TRBD1 | 14
CASSQTLTGALAQYF | TGCGCCAGCAGCCAGACTTTGACAGGGGCTTTGGCCCAGTACTTC | TRBV4-1 | - | TRBJ2-5 | TRBD1 | 15
CASSLDSRVWGKETQYF | TGTGCCAGCAGCTTAGATAGCAGGGTTTGGGGAAAAGAGACCCAGTACTTC | TRBV11-2 | - | TRBJ2-5 | - | 17
CASSPRDRGPNTEAFF | TGTGCCAGCAGCCCCAGGGACAGGGGGCCGAACACTGAAGCTTTCTTT | TRBV7-8 | - | TRBJ1-1 | TRBD1 | 16
CASSPLGVDTEAFF | TGTGCCAGCTCACCACTGGGGGTCGACACTGAAGCTTTCTTT | TRBV18 | - | TRBJ1-1 | - | 14
CASSLSVAGVPDTQYF | TGTGCCAGCAGCTTATCGGTAGCGGGAGTCCCAGATACGCAGTATTTT | TRBV7-2 | few | TRBJ2-3 | TRBD2 | 16
CASSKTGRAYEQYF | TGTGCCAGCAGTAAGACAGGGCGAGCCTACGAGCAGTACTTC | TRBV6-5 | - | TRBJ2-7 | TRBD1 | 14
CASRTANSGSLNEQFF | TGTGCCAGCAGGACGGCAAATAGCGGGAGTCTTAATGAGCAGTTCTTC | TRBV13 | - | TRBJ2-1 | TRBD2 | 16
CAWSVGDRVSLVYTF | TGTGCCTGGAGTGTAGGGGACAGAGTATCACTTGTCTACACCTTC | TRBV30 | - | TRBJ1-2 | TRBD1 | 15
CASSVGGVVGDTQYF | TGTGCCAGCAGCGTTGGGGGCGTAGTGGGAGATACGCAGTATTTT | TRBV9 | - | TRBJ2-3 | - | 15
CATSREGWRTSGSNEQFF | TGTGCCACCAGCAGAGAGGGATGGCGGACTAGCGGGAGCAATGAGCAGTTCTTC | TRBV15 | - | TRBJ2-1 | TRBD2 | 18
CASSSPYAGNTGELFF | TGTGCCAGCAGCTCCCCCTATGCAGGAAACACCGGGGAGCTGTTTTTT | TRBV5-6 | - | TRBJ2-2 | - | 16
CASSLEGRGYEQYF | TGTGCCAGCAGCTTGGAGGGCAGGGGATACGAGCAGTACTTC | TRBV5-8 | - | TRBJ2-7 | - | 14
CASSMRGGAYNEQFF | TGTGCCAGTAGTATGAGGGGGGGCGCTTACAATGAGCAGTTCTTC | TRBV19 | - | TRBJ2-1 | - | 15
CASSLGGRGEAFF | TGCGCCAGCAGCTTGGGTGGTCGAGGGGAAGCTTTCTTT | TRBV5-1 | - | TRBJ1-1 | - | 13
CASSSRGSYNSPLHF | TGTGCCAGCAGCTCCAGAGGCTCCTATAATTCACCCCTCCACTTT | TRBV7-6 | once | TRBJ1-6 | - | 15
CASSPPEGGSTDTQYF | TGTGCCAGCAGCCCCCCCGAGGGGGGGAGCACAGATACGCAGTATTTT | TRBV27 | - | TRBJ2-3 | - | 16
CASSLSLRDFRSGELFF | TGTGCCAGCAGCTTATCCCTCAGGGATTTTCGATCCGGGGAGCTGTTTTTT | TRBV7-2 | once | TRBJ2-2 | - | 17
CASSSAGQETQYF | TGTGCCAGCAGTTCGGCAGGGCAAGAGACCCAGTACTTC | TRBV27 | large | TRBJ2-5 | - | 13
CASSLYGQGGTDTQYF | TGTGCCAGCAGTTTATACGGGCAAGGAGGCACAGATACGCAGTATTTT | TRBV27 | - | TRBJ2-3 | - | 16
CASSLAGTEIYNEQFF | TGTGCCAGCAGCTTAGCGGGGACAGAAATCTACAATGAGCAGTTCTTC | TRBV11-3 | - | TRBJ2-1 | TRBD1 | 16
CASSLAWSGRVWNEQFF | TGTGCCAGCAGCTTAGCCTGGAGCGGGCGGGTTTGGAATGAGCAGTTCTTC | TRBV7-2 | once | TRBJ2-1 | - | 17
CASSLYSNYGYTF | TGTGCCAGCAGCTTATACAGCAACTATGGCTACACCTTC | TRBV11-1 | - | TRBJ1-2 | - | 13
CASSQGLTNEKLFF | TGTGCCAGCTCCCAGGGGTTGACTAATGAAAAACTGTTTTTT | TRBV18 | - | TRBJ1-4 | - | 14
CASSAGQAAKNIQYF | TGTGCCAGCAGCGCCGGACAGGCGGCCAAAAACATTCAGTACTTC | TRBV5-6 | - | TRBJ2-4 | TRBD1 | 15
CASSWGQGGHNEQFF | TGTGCCAGCAGTTGGGGACAGGGCGGGCACAATGAGCAGTTCTTC | TRBV6-5 | once | TRBJ2-1 | TRBD1 | 15
CASSLSYYEQYF | TGTGCCAGCAGTTTAAGCTACTACGAGCAGTACTTC | TRBV12-3/TRBV12-4 | once | TRBJ2-7 | - | 12
CASSLTGPADTEAFF | TGCGCCAGCAGCTTGACAGGGCCCGCGGACACTGAAGCTTTCTTT | TRBV5-1 | - | TRBJ1-1 | - | 15